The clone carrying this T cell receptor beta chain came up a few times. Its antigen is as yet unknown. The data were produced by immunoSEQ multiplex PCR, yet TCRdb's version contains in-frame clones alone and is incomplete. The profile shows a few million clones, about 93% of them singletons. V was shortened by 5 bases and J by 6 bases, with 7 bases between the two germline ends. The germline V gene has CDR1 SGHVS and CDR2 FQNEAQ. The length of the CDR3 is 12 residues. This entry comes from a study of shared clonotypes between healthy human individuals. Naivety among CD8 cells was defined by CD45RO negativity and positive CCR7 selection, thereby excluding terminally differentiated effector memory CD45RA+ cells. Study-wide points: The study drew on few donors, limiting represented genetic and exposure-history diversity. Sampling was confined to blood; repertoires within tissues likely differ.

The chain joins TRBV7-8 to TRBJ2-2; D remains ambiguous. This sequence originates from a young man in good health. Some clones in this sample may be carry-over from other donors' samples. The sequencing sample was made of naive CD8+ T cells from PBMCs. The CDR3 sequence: CASSGLAGELFF. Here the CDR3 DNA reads TGTGCCAGCAGCGGGCTGGCCGGGGAGCTGTTTTTT.